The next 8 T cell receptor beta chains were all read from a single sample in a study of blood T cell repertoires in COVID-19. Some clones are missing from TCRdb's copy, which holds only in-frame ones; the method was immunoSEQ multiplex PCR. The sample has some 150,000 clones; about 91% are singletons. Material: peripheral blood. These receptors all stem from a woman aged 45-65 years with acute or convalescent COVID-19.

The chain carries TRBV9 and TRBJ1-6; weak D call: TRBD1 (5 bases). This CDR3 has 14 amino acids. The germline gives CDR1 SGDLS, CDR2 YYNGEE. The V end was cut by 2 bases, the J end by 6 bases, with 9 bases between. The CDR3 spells CASSVTVFNSPLHF. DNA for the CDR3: TGTGCCAGCAGCGTGACAGTTTTTAATTCACCCCTCCACTTT.

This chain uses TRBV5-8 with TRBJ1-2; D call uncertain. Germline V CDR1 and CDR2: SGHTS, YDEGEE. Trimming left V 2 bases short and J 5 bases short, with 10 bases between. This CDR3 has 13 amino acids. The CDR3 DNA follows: TGTGCCAGCAGCTTTCCCCCGTTTTATGGCTACACCTTC. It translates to CASSFPPFYGYTF.

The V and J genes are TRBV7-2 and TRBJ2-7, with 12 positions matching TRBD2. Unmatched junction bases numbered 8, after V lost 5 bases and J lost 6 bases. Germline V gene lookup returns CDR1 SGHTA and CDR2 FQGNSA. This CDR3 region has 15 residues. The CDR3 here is CASSPTSGGQIEQYF. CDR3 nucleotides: TGTGCCAGCAGCCCGACTAGCGGGGGACAAATCGAGCAGTACTTC.

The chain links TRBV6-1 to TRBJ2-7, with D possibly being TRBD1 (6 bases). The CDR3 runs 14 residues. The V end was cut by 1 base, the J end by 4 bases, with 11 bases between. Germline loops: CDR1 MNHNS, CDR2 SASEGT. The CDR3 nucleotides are TGTGCCAGCAGTGAAGGCGGCAGGGGTTACGAGCAGTACTTC. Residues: CASSEGGRGYEQYF.

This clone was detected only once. The CDR3 protein is CASSLLGGASYEQYF. Written as DNA, the CDR3 is TGCGCCAGCAGCCTACTCGGTGGGGCCTCCTACGAGCAGTACTTC. This chain uses TRBV5-1 with TRBJ2-7; tentative D call: TRBD1 (5 bases). CDR3 size: 15 residues. CDR1 and CDR2 from the germline V gene are SGHRS and YFSETQ. V shed 4 bases and J shed 0 bases, with 14 bases lying between them. The whole variable domain, filled in from reference TRBV5-1 and TRBJ2-7, reads KAGVTQTPRYLIKTRGQQVTLSCSPISGHRSVSWYQQTPGQGLQFLFEYFSETQRNKGNFPGRFSGRQFSNSRSEMNVSTLELGDSALYLCASSLLGGASYEQYFGPGTRLTVT.

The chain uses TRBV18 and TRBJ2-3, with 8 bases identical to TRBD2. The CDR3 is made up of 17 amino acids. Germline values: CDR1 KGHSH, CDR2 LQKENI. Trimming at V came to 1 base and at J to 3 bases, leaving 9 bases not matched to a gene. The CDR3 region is CASSPLIARGRTDTQYF. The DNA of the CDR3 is TGTGCCAGCTCACCACTTATCGCACGCGGGAGGACAGATACGCAGTATTTT.

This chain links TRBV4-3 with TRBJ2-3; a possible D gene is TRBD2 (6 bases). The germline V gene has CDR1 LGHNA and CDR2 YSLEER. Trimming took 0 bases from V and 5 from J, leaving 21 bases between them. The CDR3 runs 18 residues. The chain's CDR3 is CASSQDWSGPPGGDTQYF. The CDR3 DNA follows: TGCGCCAGCAGCCAAGATTGGAGCGGTCCACCCGGGGGAGATACGCAGTATTTT.

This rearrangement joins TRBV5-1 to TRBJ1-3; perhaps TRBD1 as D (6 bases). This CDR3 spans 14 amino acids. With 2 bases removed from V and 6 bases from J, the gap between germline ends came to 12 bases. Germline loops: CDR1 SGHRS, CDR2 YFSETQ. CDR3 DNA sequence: TGCGCCAGCAGCTTCGGCAGGGGAGAAAACACCATATATTTT. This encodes CASSFGRGENTIYF.